This T cell receptor (beta chain) was observed in a study of graft-versus-host responses after intestinal transplantation. About this clone itself: Its antigen is unidentified.

V was trimmed by 3 bases and J by 5 bases, leaving 12 bases between them. The CDR3 has 14 residues. Germline-derived CDR1 and CDR2 are ENHRY and SYGVKD. The table came from immunoSEQ multiplex PCR; TCRdb's copy has only in-frame clones and leaves some out. The table has fewer than 150,000 clones, 85% to 95% seen once. The V and J genes are TRBV10-3 and TRBJ2-3; D is possibly TRBD2 (6 bases). The receptor was derived from a human donor who received an intestinal transplant. The sequencing used unstimulated CD4+ T cells sorted from spleen or lymph node cells, collected before intestinal transplant. The CDR3 protein is CAISDLASVDTQYF. CDR3 nucleotide sequence: TGTGCCATCAGTGATCTGGCTAGCGTAGATACGCAGTATTTT.